The next 8 T cell receptor beta chains were all read from a single sample in a study of blood T cells in healthy people across ages. Together with a sample-barcoded 5' primer, a J-beta primer mix was included in a second PCR lasting about 7 to 11 cycles. TCRdb ran MiXCR on the 5' RACE reads and lists one entry per CDR3 protein. The sample includes roughly 2 million distinct CDR3 sequences, 40% to 55% of them seen just once. The sample consisted of blood. The receptors come from a woman aged 40 to 50 in good health.

This clonotype came up a few times. V is TRBV20-1 and J is TRBJ2-1; D is possibly TRBD1 or TRBD2 (5 bases each). Germline V gene sequence: CDR1 DFQATT, CDR2 SNEGSKA (reference sequence). This CDR3 has 12 amino acids. With 1 base removed from V and 6 bases from J, the gap between germline ends came to 7 bases. CDR3 in amino acids: CSARGGTNEQFF. As DNA, the CDR3 is TGCAGTGCTAGAGGAGGGACCAATGAGCAGTTCTTC.

This clonotype showed up just a few times. The chain links TRBV29-1 to TRBJ2-7, with D tentatively TRBD2 (5 bases). The ends were cut back, 4 bases at V and 3 bases at J, with 16 bases in the middle. The germline V gene encodes CDR1 SQVTM and CDR2 ANQGSEA. CDR3 size: 14 residues. Written as DNA, the CDR3 is TGCAGCGTTGTCTTGGTGGGCGGACTCTACGAGCAGTACTTC. Protein: CSVVLVGGLYEQYF.

As concerns this clonotype: Sequence at one end of the junction differs from germline and may be a read error. The V gene is TRBV12-3 or TRBV12-4, the J gene TRBJ2-3; maybe TRBD2 (5 bases). CDR3 length: 15 residues. The CDR3 bases are TGTGCCAGCACCATCGGCAGAGTCGGCCGGGATACGGAGTATTTT. It yields the protein CASTIGRVGRDTEYF.

In this sample, this clonotype turned up a few times. The chain is built from TRBV29-1 and TRBJ1-2; D remains ambiguous. The CDR3 sequence is 14 residues long. Germline assignment: CDR1 SQVTM and CDR2 ANQGSEA. The ends were cut back, 3 bases at V and 6 bases at J, with 17 bases in the middle. This CDR3 reads CSVDGGKGFDGYTF. In nucleotides, the CDR3 is TGCAGCGTTGATGGAGGGAAGGGTTTCGATGGCTACACCTTC.

The chain links TRBV7-2 to TRBJ1-2, with D unclear. The CDR3 is 12 residues long. Deletions cut 5 bases from V and 1 base from J, with 5 bases between. Germline CDR1 and CDR2: SGHTA and FQGNSA. The CDR3 region has the DNA TGTGCCAGCAGCCCCTATAACTATGGCTACACCTTC. As protein: CASSPYNYGYTF.

The chain combines TRBV4-3 with TRBJ2-1; D may match TRBD1 or TRBD2 (6 bases each). CDR1 is LGHNA, CDR2 YSLEER, per germline. CDR3 length: 16 amino acids. The ends were cut back, 3 bases at V and 5 bases at J, with 17 bases in the middle. Here the CDR3 reads CASSQTLRGDHNEQFF. CDR3 coding DNA: TGCGCCAGCAGCCAGACGTTAAGGGGGGACCACAATGAGCAGTTCTTC.

This clonotype has a single count. The V and J genes are TRBV27 and TRBJ1-1, with D hard to call. CDR1 MNHEY and CDR2 SMNVEV come from the germline V gene (reference sequence). V was trimmed by 0 bases and J by 6 bases, leaving 8 bases between them. This CDR3 is 13 amino acids long. The DNA for the CDR3 is TGTGCCAGCAGTTTATCGGGAGACCCTGAAGCTTTCTTT. This encodes CASSLSGDPEAFF.

This clonotype turned up a few times. The chain has TRBV7-2 and TRBJ2-7; 14 bases match TRBD2. CDR1 is SGHTA, CDR2 FQGNSA, per germline. This CDR3 has 18 amino acids. The V segment lost 6 bases and the J segment 1 base; nucleotides outside the gene matches: 11. The CDR3 reads CASSSRGLAGGPSYEQYF. CDR3 bases: TGTGCCAGCAGTTCACGAGGACTAGCGGGGGGACCTTCCTACGAGCAGTACTTC.